This TCR beta chain was profiled in a study of T cell changes during pregnancy in multiple sclerosis. Data came from immunoSEQ multiplex PCR; TCRdb stores just in-frame clones and leaves some out. Of about 50,000 clones in the sample, roughly 91% were seen once. V lost 0 bases, J lost 4 bases, and 13 bases lay in between. CDR3 size: 15 residues. Germline V lookup: CDR1 SGHRS, CDR2 YFSETQ. The genes are TRBV5-1 and TRBJ1-2; tentative D call: TRBD1 (6 bases). Sequencing used CD4+ T cells from peripheral blood mononuclear cells, obtained in the second trimester of pregnancy. This clonotype was sampled from a female donor with multiple sclerosis, enrolled in a pregnancy study. The CDR3 coding sequence is TGCGCCAGCAGCTTGGCCGAGGGGGGGGGCTATGGCTACACCTTC. This sequence encodes CASSLAEGGGYGYTF.